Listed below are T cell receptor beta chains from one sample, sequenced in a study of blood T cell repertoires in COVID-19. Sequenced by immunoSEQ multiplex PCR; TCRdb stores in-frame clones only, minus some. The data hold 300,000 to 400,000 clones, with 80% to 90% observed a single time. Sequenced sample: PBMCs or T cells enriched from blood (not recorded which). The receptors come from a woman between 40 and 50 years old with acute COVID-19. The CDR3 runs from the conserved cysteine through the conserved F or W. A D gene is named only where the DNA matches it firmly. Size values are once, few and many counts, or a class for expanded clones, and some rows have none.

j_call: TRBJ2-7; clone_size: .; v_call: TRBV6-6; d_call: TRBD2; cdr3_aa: CASSSRGTGGLYEQYF; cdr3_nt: TGTGCCAGCAGTTCCCGTGGGACGGGAGGACTCTACGAGCAGTACTTC
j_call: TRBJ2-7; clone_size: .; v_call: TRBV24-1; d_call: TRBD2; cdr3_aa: CATSDFLKGSGGFSYEQYF; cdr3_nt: TGTGCCACCAGTGATTTTTTGAAGGGTAGCGGGGGTTTCTCCTACGAGCAGTACTTC
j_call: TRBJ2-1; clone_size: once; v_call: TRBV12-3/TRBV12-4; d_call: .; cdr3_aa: CASSSPYRAEQFF; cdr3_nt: TGTGCCAGCAGTTCGCCTTACAGGGCTGAGCAGTTCTTC
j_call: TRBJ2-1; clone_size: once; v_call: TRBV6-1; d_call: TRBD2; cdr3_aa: CASSEFPGGRGAGEQFF; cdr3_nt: TGTGCCAGCAGTGAATTCCCTGGCGGGAGAGGAGCAGGTGAGCAGTTCTTC
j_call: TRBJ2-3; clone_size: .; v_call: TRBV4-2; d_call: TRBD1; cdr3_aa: CASSRLGTGVSDTQYF; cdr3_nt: TGTGCCAGCAGCCGCCTTGGGACAGGTGTATCAGATACGCAGTATTTT
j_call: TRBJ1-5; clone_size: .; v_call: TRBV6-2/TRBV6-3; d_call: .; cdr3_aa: CASSYSTPTALNQPQHF; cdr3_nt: TGTGCCAGCAGTTACTCGACTCCGACAGCTCTTAATCAGCCCCAGCATTTT
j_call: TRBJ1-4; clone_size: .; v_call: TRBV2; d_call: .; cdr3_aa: CASSQGTEYNEKLFF; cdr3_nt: TGTGCCAGCAGTCAGGGGACCGAGTATAATGAAAAACTGTTTTTT
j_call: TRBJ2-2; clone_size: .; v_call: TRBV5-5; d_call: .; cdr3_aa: CASSLKVSAGAAGELFF; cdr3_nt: TGTGCCAGCAGCTTGAAGGTCTCGGCAGGGGCGGCCGGGGAGCTGTTTTTT
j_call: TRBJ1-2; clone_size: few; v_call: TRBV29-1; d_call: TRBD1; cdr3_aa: CSVKTGGAKYGYTF; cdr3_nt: TGCAGCGTAAAAACAGGGGGCGCAAAGTATGGCTACACCTTC
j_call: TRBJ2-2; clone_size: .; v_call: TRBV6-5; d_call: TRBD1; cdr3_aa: CASRDRGGNTGELFF; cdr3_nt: TGTGCCAGCAGGGACAGGGGAGGGAACACCGGGGAGCTGTTTTTT
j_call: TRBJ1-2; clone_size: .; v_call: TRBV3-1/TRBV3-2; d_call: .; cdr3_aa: CASSQVTGHGYTF; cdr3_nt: TGTGCCAGCAGCCAAGTTACAGGACATGGCTACACCTTC
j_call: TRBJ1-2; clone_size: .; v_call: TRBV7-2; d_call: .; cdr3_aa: CASRQGFDYGYTF; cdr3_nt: TGTGCCAGCAGACAGGGATTCGACTATGGCTACACCTTC
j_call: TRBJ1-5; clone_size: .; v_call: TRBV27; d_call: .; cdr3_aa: CASSLAGFNQPQHF; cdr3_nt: TGTGCCAGCAGTTTAGCGGGGTTCAATCAGCCCCAGCATTTT
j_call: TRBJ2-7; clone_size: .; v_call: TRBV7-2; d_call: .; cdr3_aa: CASSTAYEQYF; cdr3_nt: TGTGCCAGCAGCACTGCGTACGAGCAGTACTTC
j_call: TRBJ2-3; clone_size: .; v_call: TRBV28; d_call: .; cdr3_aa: CASSLSIVQGYLGTDTQYF; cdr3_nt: TGTGCCAGCAGTTTATCAATCGTACAGGGTTATCTGGGCACAGATACGCAGTATTTT
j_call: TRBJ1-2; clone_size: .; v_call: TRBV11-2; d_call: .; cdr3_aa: CASSLGSGDYGYTF; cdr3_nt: TGTGCCAGCAGCTTAGGTTCGGGGGACTATGGCTACACCTTC
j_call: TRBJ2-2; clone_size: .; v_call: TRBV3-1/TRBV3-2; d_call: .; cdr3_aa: CASSHYRDSRGPGELFF; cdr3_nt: TGTGCCAGCAGTCATTACCGGGACTCGAGGGGCCCCGGGGAGCTGTTTTTT